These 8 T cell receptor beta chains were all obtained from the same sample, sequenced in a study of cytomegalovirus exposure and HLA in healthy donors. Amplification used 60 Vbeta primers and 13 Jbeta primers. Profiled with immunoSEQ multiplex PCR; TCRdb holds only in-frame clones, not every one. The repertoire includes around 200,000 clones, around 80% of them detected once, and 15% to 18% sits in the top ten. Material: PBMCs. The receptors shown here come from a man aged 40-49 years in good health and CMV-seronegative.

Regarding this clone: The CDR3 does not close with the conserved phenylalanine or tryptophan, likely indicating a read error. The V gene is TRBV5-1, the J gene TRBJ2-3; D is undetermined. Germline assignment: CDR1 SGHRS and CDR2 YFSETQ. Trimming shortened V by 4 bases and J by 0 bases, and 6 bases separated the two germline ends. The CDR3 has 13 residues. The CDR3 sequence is CASSLTSTDTQYL. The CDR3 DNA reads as TGCGCCAGCAGCCTGACTAGCACAGATACGCAGTATCTT.

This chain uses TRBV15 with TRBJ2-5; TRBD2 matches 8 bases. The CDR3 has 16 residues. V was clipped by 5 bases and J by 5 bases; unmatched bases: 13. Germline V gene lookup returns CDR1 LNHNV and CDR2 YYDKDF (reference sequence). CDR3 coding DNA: TGTGCCACCAGCCGGGCAAGCGGGGGCCCCTCGGAGACCCAGTACTTC. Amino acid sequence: CATSRASGGPSETQYF.

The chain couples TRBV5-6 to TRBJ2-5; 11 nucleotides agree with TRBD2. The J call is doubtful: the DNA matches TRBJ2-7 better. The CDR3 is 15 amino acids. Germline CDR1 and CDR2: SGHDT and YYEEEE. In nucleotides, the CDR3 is TGTGCCAGCAGCTTCCTTAGCGGGGGGGCGGGCGAGCAGTACTTC. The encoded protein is CASSFLSGGAGEQYF.

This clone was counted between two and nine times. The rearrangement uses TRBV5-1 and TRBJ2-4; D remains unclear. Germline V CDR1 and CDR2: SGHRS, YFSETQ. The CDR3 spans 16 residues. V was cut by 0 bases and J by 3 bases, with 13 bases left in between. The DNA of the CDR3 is TGCGCCAGCAGCTTGGCCCCCACTGATGGCAAAAACATTCAGTACTTC. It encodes CASSLAPTDGKNIQYF.

The CDR3 nucleotides read TGTGCCAGTAGTAGGTTGAGGGGACAGGGGGCCACTGAAGCTTTCTTT. It specifies CASSRLRGQGATEAFF. The chain recombines TRBV19 with TRBJ1-1; 12 bases align to TRBD1. Germline V lookup: CDR1 LNHDA, CDR2 SQIVND (reference sequence). The V gene end was trimmed by 4 bases and the J gene end by 4 bases; junction bases not matched to a gene: 7. The CDR3 is 16 residues long.

This CDR3 is CASTGTRRENTIYF. The DNA for the CDR3 is TGTGCCAGTACGGGAACCCGAAGGGAAAACACCATATATTTT. The rearrangement joins TRBV19 to TRBJ1-3; D unclear. V lost 7 bases, J lost 6 bases, and 16 bases lay in between. The CDR3 runs 14 residues. Germline CDR1 and CDR2: LNHDA and SQIVND (reference sequence). The variable domain in full, with the rest retrieved from reference TRBV19 and TRBJ1-3, is DGGITQSPKYLFRKEGQNVTLSCEQNLNHDAMYWYRQDPGQGLRLIYYSQIVNDFQKGDIAEGYSVSREKKESFPLTVTSAQKNPTAFYLCASTGTRRENTIYFGEGSWLTVV.

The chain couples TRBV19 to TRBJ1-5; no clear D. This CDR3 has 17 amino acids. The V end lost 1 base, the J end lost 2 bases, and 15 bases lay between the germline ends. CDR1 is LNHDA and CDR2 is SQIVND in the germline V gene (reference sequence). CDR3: CASSIAHPQPGNQPQHF. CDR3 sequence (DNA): TGTGCCAGTAGTATAGCCCACCCACAGCCCGGCAATCAGCCCCAGCATTTT.

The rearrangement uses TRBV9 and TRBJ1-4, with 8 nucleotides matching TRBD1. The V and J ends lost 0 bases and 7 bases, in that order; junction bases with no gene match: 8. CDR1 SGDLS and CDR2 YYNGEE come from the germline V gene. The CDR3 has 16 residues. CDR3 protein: CASSVAGAGGGEKLFF. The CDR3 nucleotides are TGTGCCAGCAGCGTAGCTGGGGCAGGGGGCGGTGAAAAACTGTTTTTT.